In its sample, the clone carrying this TCR beta chain was seen many times. Antigen: not known. This entry comes from a study of T-cell reconstitution after alpha-beta-depleted transplantation in children. The TCRbeta library incorporated unique molecular identifiers. TCRdb re-analysed the PCR reads in MiXCR, keeping a single row per CDR3 protein. The repertoire includes 240,000 or so distinct CDR3 sequences, approximately 8% of them detected once, and approximately 6.3% sits in the top ten. Study-wide points: Newly generated T cells supplied most T-cell counts and diversity one year post-transplant. Recipient T cells and thymic progenitors that survived gave rise to the high TCRbeta diversity observed at day 60 in some patients. Expanded graft clones, several hundred of them, were reportedly the source of alpha-beta T cells about two months after transplant.

V shed 4 bases, J shed 11 bases, and the junction held 14 bases outside the gene matches. Germline V CDR1 and CDR2: DFQATT, SNEGSKA (reference sequence). CDR3 length: 14 amino acids. The V and J genes are TRBV20-1 and TRBJ1-5, with 7 nucleotides matching TRBD1. The sequence derives from a male patient younger than 18 who had a stem cell transplant for acute lymphoblastic leukemia, so the T cells may come from the graft donor. This sample comprised PBMCs, mostly from graft donor cells, obtained 180 days after TCRalphabeta/CD19-depleted stem cell transplant. The CDR3 DNA sequence: TGCAGTGCTATTCACCGGGACAGAAGGACAGCCCAGCATTTT. Its protein product is CSAIHRDRRTAQHF.